What follows is one T cell receptor beta chain and its context. Its specificity is unknown. The sample originates from a study of cytotoxic CD8 clonotypes in ibrutinib-treated CLL. About the study: Response sampling took place at median around 13 months of treatment, range 6 to 36.

Sequencing was performed with immunoSEQ multiplex PCR; in TCRdb, only in-frame clones are kept and a portion is missing. The table has roughly 130,000 clones, roughly 90% seen once; the top ten hold more than 10%. Study outcomes and limitations: Patients had baseline clonality above age-matched healthy donors, and this clonality moved with circulating CD8+ T-cell counts. A difference in sampling times existed between sustained-remission and progressing patients.

Specimen: PBMCs, collected after 12 months of ibrutinib treatment. This clonotype originated in a human donor with chronic lymphocytic leukemia.

CDR3 sequence reads: CASKIAPGLAGDGTQYF. CDR3 DNA sequence: TGTGCCAGCAAAATTGCCCCGGGACTAGCGGGAGATGGGACCCAGTACTTC. The chain links TRBV28 to TRBJ2-5; 14 bases fit TRBD2. The germline gives CDR1 MDHEN, CDR2 SYDVKM. Trimming took 7 bases from V and 7 from J; bases not matched to a gene: 14. The CDR3 covers 17 residues.